One and the same sample provided the 2 T cell receptor beta chains below, sequenced in a study of sequential checkpoint blockade in melanoma. Measured with immunoSEQ multiplex PCR; TCRdb has only the in-frame clones, and not every one. The table records 40,000 or so clones, around 32% of them present only once. Treatment given: randomized to nivolumab then ipilimumab (arm A) or the reverse (arm B). The sequencing used tumor tissue (inferred from file names), collected from a patient given nivolumab and ipilimumab in sequence. The receptors stem from a human donor with melanoma.

CDR3 residues: CASSPSPGAGAYEQYF. CDR3 nucleotides: TGCGCCAGCAGCCCATCCCCAGGGGCTGGGGCCTACGAGCAGTACTTC. The chain has TRBV5-1 and TRBJ2-7; weak D call: TRBD1 (6 bases). Germline-derived CDR1 and CDR2 are SGHRS and YFSETQ. The CDR3 is 16 residues long. V was cut by 4 bases and J by 2 bases, with 19 bases left in between.

The chain has TRBV30 and TRBJ1-5, with unresolved D. This CDR3 has 14 amino acids. Per germline, CDR1 GTSNPN and CDR2 SVGIG (reference sequence). Trimming stripped 3 bases from V and 3 bases from J, with 12 bases between. CDR3: CAWSPTGNNQPQHF. The CDR3, as DNA: TGTGCCTGGAGCCCCACGGGAAACAATCAGCCCCAGCATTTT.